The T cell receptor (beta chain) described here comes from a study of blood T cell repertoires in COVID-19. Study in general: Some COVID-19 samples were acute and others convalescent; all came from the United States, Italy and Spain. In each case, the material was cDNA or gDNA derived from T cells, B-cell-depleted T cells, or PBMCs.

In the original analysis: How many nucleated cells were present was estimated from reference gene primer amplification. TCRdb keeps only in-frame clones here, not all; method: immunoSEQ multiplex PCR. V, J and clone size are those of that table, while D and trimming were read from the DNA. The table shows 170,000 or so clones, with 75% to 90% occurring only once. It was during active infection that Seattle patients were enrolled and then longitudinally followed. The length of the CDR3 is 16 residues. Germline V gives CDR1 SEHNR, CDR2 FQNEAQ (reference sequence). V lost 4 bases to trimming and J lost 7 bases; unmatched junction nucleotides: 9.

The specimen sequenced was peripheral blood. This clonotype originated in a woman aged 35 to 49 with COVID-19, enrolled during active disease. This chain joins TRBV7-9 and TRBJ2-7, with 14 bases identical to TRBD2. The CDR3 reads CASSSRLAGGPNEQYF. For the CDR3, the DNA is TGTGCCAGCAGCTCCCGACTAGCGGGGGGGCCTAATGAGCAGTACTTC. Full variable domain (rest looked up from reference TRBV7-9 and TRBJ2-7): DTGVSQNPRHKITKRGQNVTFRCDPISEHNRLYWYRQTLGQGPEFLTYFQNEAQLEKSRLLSDRFSAERPKGSFSTLEIQRTEQGDSAMYLCASSSRLAGGPNEQYFGPGTRLTVT.